This is a list of T cell receptor beta chains from one sample in a study of T cells in Graves' hyperthyroidism and ophthalmopathy. Each CDR3 protein gets one entry after TCRdb re-called the multiplex PCR reads with MiXCR. The sample holds some 300,000 distinct CDR3 sequences, around 20% seen once. The sequencing input was blood. These receptors were taken from a man aged 45-60 years with Graves' ophthalmopathy. CDR3s include the opening cysteine and the closing phenylalanine or tryptophan. The order of the fields is V gene, J gene, D gene, clone size, CDR3 DNA, CDR3 protein. D genes are given only for firm matches. Some rows mark clone size as missing; the rest say once, few, many or name a class of expanded clone.

TRBV2	TRBJ2-5	TRBD2	many	TGTGCCAGCATCGGACTAGCGGAAGGGACCCAGTACTTC	CASIGLAEGTQYF
TRBV5-1	TRBJ2-1	.	few	TGCGCCAGCAGCTTGGTTAGCAGGGGGGGGGCCTCCTACAATGAGCAGTTCTTC	CASSLVSRGGASYNEQFF
TRBV2	TRBJ2-3	.	.	TGTGCCAGCAGTGAAAGGGTAGCCAAAGATACGCAGTATTTT	CASSERVAKDTQYF
TRBV7-9	TRBJ1-5	.	.	TGTGCCAGCAGCCTCAGCGGCCCGGGGGGACAGCCCCAGCATTTT	CASSLSGPGGQPQHF
TRBV6-1	TRBJ1-5	TRBD1	.	TGTGCCAGCAGGCCTCGAGGGGGCCGAGGGAATCAGCCCCAGCATTTT	CASRPRGGRGNQPQHF
TRBV27	TRBJ2-3	TRBD2	.	TGTGCCAGCAGTCCAGGGACTAGCGGGAGAATAGATACGCAGTATTTT	CASSPGTSGRIDTQYF
TRBV7-9	TRBJ1-1	TRBD1	.	TGTGCCAGCAGCTTAGCGACAGGGGCGGAAGCTTTCTTT	CASSLATGAEAFF
TRBV28	TRBJ1-1	TRBD1	many	TGTGCCAGCAGTTTGTTGACAGGGATTAACACTGAAGCTTTCTTT	CASSLLTGINTEAFF
TRBV25-1	TRBJ2-7	.	few	TGTGCCAGCAGTGGTAAGAGGGAAGGGTCGGAGTCCTACGAGCAGTACTTC	CASSGKREGSESYEQYF
TRBV29-1	TRBJ2-5	.	few	TGCAGCGTTGAAGATCAGGTGGTGCGGGAGACCCAGTACTTC	CSVEDQVVRETQYF
TRBV15	TRBJ2-1	.	many	TGTGCCACCAGCAGAGATTCACGGGGTACCTCCTACAATGAGCAGTTCTTC	CATSRDSRGTSYNEQFF
TRBV28	TRBJ2-2	.	many	TGTGCCAGCAGTTTATGGGGAACCGGGGAGCTGTTTTTT	CASSLWGTGELFF
TRBV6-1	TRBJ1-5	.	.	TGTGCCAGCACGACTAACGGCAATCAGCCCCAGCATTTT	CASTTNGNQPQHF
TRBV28	TRBJ1-1	TRBD1	many	TGTGCCAGCAGTTTGGCGGGACAGTTAACTGAAGCTTTCTTT	CASSLAGQLTEAFF
TRBV3-1	TRBJ1-3	.	.	TGTGCCAGCAGTCGACAGCCCTTCCGTGGAAACACCATATATTTT	CASSRQPFRGNTIYF
TRBV30	TRBJ1-3	TRBD1	many	TGTGCCGTGGGGACAGGTGCCTTCTCTGGAAACACCATATATTTT	CAVGTGAFSGNTIYF
TRBV4-2	TRBJ2-1	.	.	TGTGCCAGCAGCCAAGATCGACAAAATGGGCAGTTCTTC	CASSQDRQNGQFF
TRBV3-1	TRBJ2-7	.	many	TGTGCCAGCAGCCAAGATCCCTCCTCCCACTACGAGCAGTACTTC	CASSQDPSSHYEQYF
TRBV12-3/TRBV12-4	TRBJ2-7	.	many	TGTGCCAGCAGTTTATCTGCCTCCTACGAGCAGTACTTC	CASSLSASYEQYF